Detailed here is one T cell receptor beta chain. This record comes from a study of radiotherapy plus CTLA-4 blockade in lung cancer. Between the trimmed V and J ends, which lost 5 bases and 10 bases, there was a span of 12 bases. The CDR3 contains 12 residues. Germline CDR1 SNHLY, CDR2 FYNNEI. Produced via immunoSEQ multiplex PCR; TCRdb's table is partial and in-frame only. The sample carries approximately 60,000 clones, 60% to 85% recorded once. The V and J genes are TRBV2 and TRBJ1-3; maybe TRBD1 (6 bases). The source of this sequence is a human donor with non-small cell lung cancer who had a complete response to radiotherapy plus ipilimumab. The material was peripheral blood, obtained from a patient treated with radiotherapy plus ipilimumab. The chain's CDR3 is CASSPEGVTIYF. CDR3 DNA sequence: TGTGCCAGCAGTCCTGAGGGGGTGACCATATATTTT.